These 9 T cell receptor beta chains share one sample of origin, sequenced in a study of cytomegalovirus exposure and HLA in healthy donors. Primers: 60 Vbeta forward and 13 Jbeta reverse. Profiling relied on immunoSEQ multiplex PCR, and the TCRdb table lists in-frame clones only, not all of them. Of some 160,000 clones listed, under 90% are singletons. The sample comprised PBMCs. The receptors were sampled from a boy younger than 10 in good health and CMV-seronegative.

The CDR3 is CASSPRGTGELFF. In nucleotides, the CDR3 is TGTGCCAGCAGCCCAAGAGGGACCGGGGAGCTGTTTTTT. V is TRBV11-3 and J is TRBJ2-2, with D perhaps TRBD2 (5 bases). The V end lost 5 bases, the J end lost 5 bases, and 9 bases lay between the germline ends. The length of the CDR3 is 13 residues. Germline assignment: CDR1 SGHNT and CDR2 YENEEA. Full variable domain (rest looked up from reference TRBV11-3 and TRBJ2-2): EAGVVQSPRYKIIEKKQPVAFWCNPISGHNTLYWYLQNLGQGPELLIRYENEEAVDDSQLPKDRFSAERLKGVDSTLKIQPAELGDSAVYLCASSPRGTGELFFGEGSRLTVL.

This chain connects TRBV6-5 to TRBJ2-5, with D tentatively TRBD1 (6 bases). The DNA end lines up better with TRBJ2-7; the J call may be wrong. The CDR3 totals 13 residues. Looked up from germline, CDR1 is MNHEY and CDR2 is SVGAGI. CDR3: CASSFQGSYEQYF. The CDR3 DNA reads TGTGCCAGCAGTTTTCAGGGGTCCTACGAGCAGTACTTC.

The J gene is TRBJ2-1, the V gene TRBV25-1; 9 bases align to TRBD1. V shed 11 bases, J shed 4 bases, and the junction held 6 bases outside the gene matches. The length of the CDR3 is 13 residues. Germline values: CDR1 MGHDK, CDR2 SYGVNS. In DNA, the CDR3 is TGTGCCCCAACAGGGGGCATGTACAATGAGCAGTTCTTC. It encodes CAPTGGMYNEQFF.

This chain connects TRBV6-4 to TRBJ1-2; D is unclear. The CDR3 runs 14 residues. The germline CDR1 and CDR2 sequences are MRHNA and SNTAGT. V was cut by 0 bases and J by 1 base, with 6 bases left in between. Here the CDR3 reads CASSDSRINYGYTF. In DNA, the CDR3 is TGTGCCAGCAGTGACTCGCGAATTAACTATGGCTACACCTTC.

V gene TRBV7-8 combines with J gene TRBJ1-6; possibly TRBD1 for D (5 bases). The CDR3 consists of 16 residues. The V end was cut by 1 base, the J end by 9 bases, with 16 bases between. Germline CDR1 is SGHVS and CDR2 is FQNEAQ. This chain's CDR3 is CASSLDSRGGGSPLHF. The DNA for the CDR3 is TGTGCCAGCAGCTTAGATTCGAGGGGCGGGGGTTCACCCCTCCACTTT. The whole variable domain, remainder taken from reference TRBV7-8 and TRBJ1-6, is GAGVSQSPRYKVAKRGQDVALRCDPISGHVSLFWYQQALGQGPEFLTYFQNEAQLDKSGLPSDRFFAERPEGSVSTLKIQRTQQEDSAVYLCASSLDSRGGGSPLHFGNGTRLTVT.

The chain combines TRBV6-1 with TRBJ2-1; 9 bases line up with TRBD1. Trimming took 3 bases from V and 6 from J; bases not matched to a gene: 6. Germline lookup yields CDR1 MNHNS and CDR2 SASEGT. This CDR3 contains 15 residues. In DNA, the CDR3 is TGTGCCAGCAGTGATTACAGGGGGCTACCCAATGAGCAGTTCTTC. Protein: CASSDYRGLPNEQFF.

The chain links TRBV4-3 to TRBJ2-1; D is unclear. The CDR3 is made up of 14 amino acids. V lost 1 base and J lost 8, with 12 bases in between. Germline V gene data show CDR1 as LGHNA and CDR2 as YSLEER. CDR3 loop: CASSQASSLDEQFF. Here the CDR3 DNA reads TGCGCCAGCAGCCAAGCTAGTAGTCTGGATGAGCAGTTCTTC.

This sequence joins TRBV19 and TRBJ2-1; weak D call: TRBD2 (6 bases). CDR1 is LNHDA, CDR2 SQIVND, per germline (reference sequence). V lost 7 bases, J lost 0 bases, and 16 bases lay in between. The CDR3 contains 16 residues. CDR3 coding DNA: TGTGCCAGTACCCGGAGACCCGGGAGCTCCTACAATGAGCAGTTCTTC. This codes for CASTRRPGSSYNEQFF.

The J gene is TRBJ2-6, the V gene TRBV11-2, with 7 bases lining up with TRBD1. The germline CDR1 and CDR2 sequences are SGHAT and FQNNGV. The CDR3 runs to 15 residues. V was clipped by 5 bases and J by 2 bases; unmatched bases: 3. For the CDR3, the DNA is TGTGCCAGCAGCGACGGGACAGCTGGGGCCAACGTCCTGACTTTC. Amino acids: CASSDGTAGANVLTF.